This T cell receptor beta chain came from a study of T cells in Graves' hyperthyroidism and ophthalmopathy. Calling Graves' hyperthyroidism stable meant ophthalmopathy did not progress within 18 months. Together with thyroid ultrasound, orbital computed tomography, serum thyroxine and TRAb, clinical symptoms were used for diagnoses. Researchers took RNA transcripts and amplified the TCR beta CDR3 regions from them. RT-PCR in the first round (using the HTBI primer set) targeted the TCR CDR3. TCRdb redid the calling of the multiplex PCR reads with MiXCR, one entry per CDR3 protein. The table records just over 550,000 distinct CDR3 sequences, around 46% of them present only once. This clonotype was observed a few times. The antigen remains unidentified. General observations from the study: A model built on 13 V-J features separated ophthalmopathy from stable hyperthyroidism. Appearing also in blood were most of the thyroid clonotypes expanded above 0.001.

The V end lost 3 bases, the J end lost 4 bases, and 15 bases lay between the germline ends. Germline-derived CDR1 and CDR2 are SEHNR and FQNEAQ (reference sequence). The CDR3 loop spans 15 amino acids. The specimen sequenced was peripheral blood or thyroid tissue (not recorded which). This sequence joins TRBV7-9 and TRBJ1-1; D is undetermined. The source of this sequence is a woman aged 18-35 years with Graves' hyperthyroidism. In DNA form, the CDR3 reads TGTGCCAGCAGCTTGAATCGGGGTTGGGGCACTGAAGCTTTCTTT. Translated: CASSLNRGWGTEAFF.